The next 2 T cell receptor beta chains were all read from a single sample in a study of shared clonotypes between healthy human individuals. Sequencing was performed with immunoSEQ multiplex PCR; in TCRdb, only in-frame clones are kept and a portion is missing. The repertoire consists of under 750,000 clones, with 55% to 75% occurring once and the leading ten covering under 2%. The sequencing input was memory CD4+ T cells sorted from blood. Subset indicated: CD45RA-negative fraction. The receptors here all came from a woman aged 30 to 39 in good health.

This clone is a singleton in its sample. The V call is TRBV6-1, the J call TRBJ2-4; no definite D call. This CDR3 is built from 17 residues. Trimming removed 2 bases at V and 0 bases at J, with 14 bases between. CDR1 and CDR2 from the germline V gene are MNHNS and SASEGT. The CDR3 bases are TGTGCCAGCAGTGAAAAGTCCCGTGTCCTAGCCAAAAACATTCAGTACTTC. Translated: CASSEKSRVLAKNIQYF.

The V call is TRBV10-1, the J call TRBJ1-5; perhaps TRBD1 as D (6 bases). Trimming shortened V by 5 bases and J by 3 bases, and 11 bases separated the two germline ends. Germline V CDR1 and CDR2: WNHNN, SYGVQD (reference sequence). The CDR3 is made up of 14 amino acids. The CDR3 region is CASSPAGDNQPQHF. In DNA, the CDR3 is TGCGCCAGCAGTCCGGCAGGGGACAATCAGCCCCAGCATTTT.